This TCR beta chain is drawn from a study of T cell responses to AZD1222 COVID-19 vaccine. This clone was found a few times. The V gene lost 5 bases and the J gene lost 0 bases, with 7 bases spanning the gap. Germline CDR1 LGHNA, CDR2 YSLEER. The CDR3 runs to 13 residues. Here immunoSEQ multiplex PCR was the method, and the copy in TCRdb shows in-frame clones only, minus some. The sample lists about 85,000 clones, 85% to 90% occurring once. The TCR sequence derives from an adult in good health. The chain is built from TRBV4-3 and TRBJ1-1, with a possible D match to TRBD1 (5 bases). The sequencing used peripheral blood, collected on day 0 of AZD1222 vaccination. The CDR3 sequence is CASSKTVNTEAFF. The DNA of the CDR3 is TGCGCCAGCAGCAAGACAGTGAACACTGAAGCTTTCTTT.